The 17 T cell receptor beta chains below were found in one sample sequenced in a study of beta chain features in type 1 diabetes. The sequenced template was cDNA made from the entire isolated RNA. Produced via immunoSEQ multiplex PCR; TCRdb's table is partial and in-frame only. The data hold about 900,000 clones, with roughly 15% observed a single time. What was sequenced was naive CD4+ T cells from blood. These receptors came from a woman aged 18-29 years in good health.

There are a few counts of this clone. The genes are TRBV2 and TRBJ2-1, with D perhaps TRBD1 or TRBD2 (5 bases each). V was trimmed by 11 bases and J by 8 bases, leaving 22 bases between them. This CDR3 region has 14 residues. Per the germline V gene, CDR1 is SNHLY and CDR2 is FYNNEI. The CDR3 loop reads CAGSTGLVNHEQFF. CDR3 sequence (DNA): TGTGCCGGGAGCACGGGGCTAGTTAACCATGAGCAGTTCTTC.

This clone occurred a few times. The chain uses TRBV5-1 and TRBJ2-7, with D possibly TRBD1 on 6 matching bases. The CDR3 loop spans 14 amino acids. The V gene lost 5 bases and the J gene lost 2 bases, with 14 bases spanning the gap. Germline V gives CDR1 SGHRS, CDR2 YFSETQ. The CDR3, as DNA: TGCGCCAGCAGTCCCACAGGGATCACCTACGAGCAGTACTTC. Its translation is CASSPTGITYEQYF.

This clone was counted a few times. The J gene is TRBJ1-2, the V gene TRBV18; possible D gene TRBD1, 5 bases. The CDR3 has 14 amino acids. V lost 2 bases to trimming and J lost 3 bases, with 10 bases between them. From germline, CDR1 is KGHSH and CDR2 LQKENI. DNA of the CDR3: TGTGCCAGCTCACCAGGGGGGAGTTACTATGGCTACACCTTC. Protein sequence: CASSPGGSYYGYTF.

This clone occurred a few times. The CDR3 nucleotides are TGTGCCAGCAGTTACACCAGTAAACTGAACACTGAAGCTTTCTTT. This sequence encodes CASSYTSKLNTEAFF. V and J are TRBV6-5 and TRBJ1-1; D gene unclear. Deletions cut 2 bases from V and 0 bases from J, with 10 bases between. Per germline, CDR1 MNHEY and CDR2 SVGAGI. The CDR3 totals 15 residues.

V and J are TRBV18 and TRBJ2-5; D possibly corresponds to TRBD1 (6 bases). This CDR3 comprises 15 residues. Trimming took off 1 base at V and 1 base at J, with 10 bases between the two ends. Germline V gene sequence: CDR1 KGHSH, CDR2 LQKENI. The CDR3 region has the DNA TGTGCCAGCTCACCACGGAGCAGGGGCCAAGAGACCCAGTACTTC. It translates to CASSPRSRGQETQYF.

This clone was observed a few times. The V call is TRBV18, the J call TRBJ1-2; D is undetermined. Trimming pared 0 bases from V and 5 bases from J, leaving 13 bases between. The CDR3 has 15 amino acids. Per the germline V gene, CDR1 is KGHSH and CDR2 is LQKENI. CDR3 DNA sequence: TGTGCCAGCTCACCACCAGGGAGACCTGAGTATGGCTACACCTTC. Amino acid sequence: CASSPPGRPEYGYTF.

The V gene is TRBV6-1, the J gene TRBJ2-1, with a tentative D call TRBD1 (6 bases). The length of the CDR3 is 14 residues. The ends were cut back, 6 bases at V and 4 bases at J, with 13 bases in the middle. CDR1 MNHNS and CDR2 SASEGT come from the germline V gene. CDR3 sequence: CASSHKGEYNEQFF. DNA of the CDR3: TGTGCCAGCAGCCATAAGGGGGAGTACAATGAGCAGTTCTTC.

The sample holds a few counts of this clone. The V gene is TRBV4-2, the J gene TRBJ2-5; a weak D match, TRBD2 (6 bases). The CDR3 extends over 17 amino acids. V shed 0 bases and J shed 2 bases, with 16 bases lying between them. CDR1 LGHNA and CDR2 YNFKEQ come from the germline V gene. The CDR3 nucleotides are TGTGCCAGCAGCCAAGAGGGCGGGACCGCGGGTCAAGAGACCCAGTACTTC. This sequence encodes CASSQEGGTAGQETQYF.

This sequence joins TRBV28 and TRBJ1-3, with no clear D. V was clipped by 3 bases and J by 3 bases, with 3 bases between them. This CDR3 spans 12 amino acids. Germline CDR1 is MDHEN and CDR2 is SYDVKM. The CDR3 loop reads CASSFRGNTIYF. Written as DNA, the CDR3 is TGTGCCAGCAGTTTCCGTGGAAACACCATATATTTT.

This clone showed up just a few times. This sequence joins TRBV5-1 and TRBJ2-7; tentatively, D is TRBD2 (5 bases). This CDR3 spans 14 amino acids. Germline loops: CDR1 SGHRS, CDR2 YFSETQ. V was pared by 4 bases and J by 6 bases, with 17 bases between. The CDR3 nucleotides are TGCGCCAGCAGCGTGGATTCTCCGGGGTCCGAGCAGTACTTC. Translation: CASSVDSPGSEQYF.

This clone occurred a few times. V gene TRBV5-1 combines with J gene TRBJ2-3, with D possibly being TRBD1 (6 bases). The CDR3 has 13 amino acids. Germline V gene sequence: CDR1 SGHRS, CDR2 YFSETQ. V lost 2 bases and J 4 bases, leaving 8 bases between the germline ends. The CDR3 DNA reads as TGCGCCAGCAGCTTTGAGGGGGCAGATACGCAGTATTTT. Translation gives CASSFEGADTQYF.

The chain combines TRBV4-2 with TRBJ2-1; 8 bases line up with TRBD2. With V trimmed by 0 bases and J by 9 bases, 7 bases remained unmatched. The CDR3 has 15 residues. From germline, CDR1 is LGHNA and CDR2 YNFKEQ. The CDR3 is CASSQDPGLVVEQFF. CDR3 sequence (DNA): TGTGCCAGCAGCCAAGATCCGGGACTAGTTGTTGAGCAGTTCTTC.

Here the CDR3 reads CASSLGGTVQNIQYF. The CDR3 DNA sequence: TGTGCCAGCAGCTTAGGGGGGACAGTCCAAAACATTCAGTACTTC. This rearrangement joins TRBV7-2 to TRBJ2-4, with 7 bases fitting TRBD1. The CDR3 has 15 residues. The V segment lost 1 base and the J segment 5 bases; nucleotides outside the gene matches: 5. Per the germline V gene, CDR1 is SGHTA and CDR2 is FQGNSA.

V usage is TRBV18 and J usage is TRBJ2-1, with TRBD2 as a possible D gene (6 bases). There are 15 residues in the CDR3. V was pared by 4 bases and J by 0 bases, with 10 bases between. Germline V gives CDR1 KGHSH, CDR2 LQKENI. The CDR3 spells CASSLVAVSYNEQFF. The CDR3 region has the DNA TGTGCCAGCTCACTGGTAGCGGTCTCCTACAATGAGCAGTTCTTC.

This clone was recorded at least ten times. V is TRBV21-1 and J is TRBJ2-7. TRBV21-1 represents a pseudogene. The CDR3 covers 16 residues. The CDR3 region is CASSKEEIGTGYEQYF. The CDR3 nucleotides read TGTGCCAGCAGCAAAGAGGAGATCGGGACCGGCTACGAGCAGTACTTC.

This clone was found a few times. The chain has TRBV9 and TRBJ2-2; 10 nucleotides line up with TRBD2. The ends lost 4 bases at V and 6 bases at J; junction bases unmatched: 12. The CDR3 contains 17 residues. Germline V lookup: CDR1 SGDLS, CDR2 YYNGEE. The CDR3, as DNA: TGTGCCAGCAGCACCGCGGGACTAGCGATCGCCCCCGGGGAGCTGTTTTTT. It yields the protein CASSTAGLAIAPGELFF.

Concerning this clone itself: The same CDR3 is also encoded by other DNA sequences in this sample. The CDR3 region has the DNA TGTGCCAGCAGTAGACTAGCGGGATCCTACGAGCAGTACTTC. Protein product: CASSRLAGSYEQYF. The chain joins TRBV27 to TRBJ2-7; 11 bases match TRBD2. This CDR3 comprises 14 residues. The V and J ends lost 5 bases and 1 base, in that order; junction bases with no gene match: 1. Germline CDR1 reads MNHEY; CDR2 reads SMNVEV (reference sequence).